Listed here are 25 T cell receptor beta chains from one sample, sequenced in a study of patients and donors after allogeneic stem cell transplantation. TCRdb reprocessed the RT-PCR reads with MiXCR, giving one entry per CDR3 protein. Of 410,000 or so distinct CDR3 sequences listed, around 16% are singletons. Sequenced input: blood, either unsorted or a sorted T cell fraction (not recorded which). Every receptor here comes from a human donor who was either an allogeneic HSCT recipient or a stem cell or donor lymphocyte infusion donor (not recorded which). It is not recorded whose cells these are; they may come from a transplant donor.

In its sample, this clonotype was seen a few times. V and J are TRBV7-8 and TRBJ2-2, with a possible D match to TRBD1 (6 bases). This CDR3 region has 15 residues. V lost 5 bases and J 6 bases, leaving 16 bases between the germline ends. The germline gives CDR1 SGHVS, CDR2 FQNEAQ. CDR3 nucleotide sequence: TGTGCCAGCAGCATTAGGGGGACACTAGCCGGGGAGCTGTTTTTT. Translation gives CASSIRGTLAGELFF.

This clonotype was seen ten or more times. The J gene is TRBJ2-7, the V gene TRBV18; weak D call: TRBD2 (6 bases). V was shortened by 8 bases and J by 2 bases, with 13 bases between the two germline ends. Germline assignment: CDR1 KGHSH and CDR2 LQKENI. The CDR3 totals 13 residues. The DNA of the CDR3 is TGTGCCAGCGCTTTGGGGGGTACCTACGAGCAGTACTTC. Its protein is CASALGGTYEQYF.

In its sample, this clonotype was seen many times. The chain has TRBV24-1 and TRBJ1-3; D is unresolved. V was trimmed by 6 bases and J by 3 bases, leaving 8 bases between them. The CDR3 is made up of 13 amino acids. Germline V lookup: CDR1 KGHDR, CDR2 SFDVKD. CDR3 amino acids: CATSRRDGNTIYF. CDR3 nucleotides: TGTGCCACCAGTCGCCGCGATGGAAACACCATATATTTT.

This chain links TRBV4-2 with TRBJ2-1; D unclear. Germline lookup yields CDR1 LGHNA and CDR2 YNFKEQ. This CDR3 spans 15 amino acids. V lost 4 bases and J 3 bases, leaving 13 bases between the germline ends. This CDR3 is CASSPHTTVYNEQFF. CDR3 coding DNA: TGTGCCAGCAGCCCCCACACGACGGTCTACAATGAGCAGTTCTTC.

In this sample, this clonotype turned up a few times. CDR3 in amino acids: CSASFSGRAYEQYF. The CDR3 nucleotides read TGCAGTGCTAGCTTTAGCGGGAGGGCCTACGAGCAGTACTTC. The genes are TRBV20-1 and TRBJ2-7; 11 bases line up with TRBD2. The length of the CDR3 is 14 residues. V was clipped by 3 bases and J by 2 bases; unmatched bases: 3. The germline CDR1 and CDR2 sequences are DFQATT and SNEGSKA (reference sequence).

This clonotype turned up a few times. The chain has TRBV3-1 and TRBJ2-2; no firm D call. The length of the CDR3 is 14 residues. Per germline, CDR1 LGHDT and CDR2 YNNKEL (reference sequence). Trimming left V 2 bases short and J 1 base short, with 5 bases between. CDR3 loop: CASSQRENTGELFF. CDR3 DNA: TGTGCCAGCAGCCAAAGGGAGAACACCGGGGAGCTGTTTTTT.

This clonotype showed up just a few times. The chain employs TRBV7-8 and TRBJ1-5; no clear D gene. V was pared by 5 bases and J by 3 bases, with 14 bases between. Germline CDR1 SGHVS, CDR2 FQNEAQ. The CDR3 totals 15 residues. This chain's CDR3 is CASSQDGRANQPQHF. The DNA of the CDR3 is TGTGCCAGCAGCCAGGACGGTAGGGCCAATCAGCCCCAGCATTTT.

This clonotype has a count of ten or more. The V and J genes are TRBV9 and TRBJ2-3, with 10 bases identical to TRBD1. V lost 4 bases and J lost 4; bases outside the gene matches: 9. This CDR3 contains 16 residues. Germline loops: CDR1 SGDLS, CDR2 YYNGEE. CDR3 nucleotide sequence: TGTGCCAGCAGCACAAGGACAGGGGGATCGGCAGATACGCAGTATTTT. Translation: CASSTRTGGSADTQYF.

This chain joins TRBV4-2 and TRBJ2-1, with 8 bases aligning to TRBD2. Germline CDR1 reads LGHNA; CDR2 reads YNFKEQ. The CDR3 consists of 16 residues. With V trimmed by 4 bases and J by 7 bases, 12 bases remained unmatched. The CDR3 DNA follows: TGTGCCAGCAGCCGCTCGCGGGGGGCCGAGAGGAATGAGCAGTTCTTC. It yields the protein CASSRSRGAERNEQFF.

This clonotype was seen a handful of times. CDR3 sequence (DNA): TGCGCCAGCAGCTTGGTTGGACTAGCGGGAAAACTACTCAGCACAGATACGCAGTATTTT. This gives the protein CASSLVGLAGKLLSTDTQYF. V is TRBV5-1 and J is TRBJ2-3, with 12 bases identical to TRBD2. After removal of 0 bases from V and 0 bases from J, the junction contained 11 bases not matched to a gene. This CDR3 has 20 residues. From germline, CDR1 is SGHRS and CDR2 YFSETQ.

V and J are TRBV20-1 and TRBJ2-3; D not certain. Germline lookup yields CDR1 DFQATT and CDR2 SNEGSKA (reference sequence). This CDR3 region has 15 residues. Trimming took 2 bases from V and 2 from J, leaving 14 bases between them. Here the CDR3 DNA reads TGCAGTGCTAGATCGGGTTTAAGAATCACAGATACGCAGTATTTT. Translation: CSARSGLRITDTQYF.

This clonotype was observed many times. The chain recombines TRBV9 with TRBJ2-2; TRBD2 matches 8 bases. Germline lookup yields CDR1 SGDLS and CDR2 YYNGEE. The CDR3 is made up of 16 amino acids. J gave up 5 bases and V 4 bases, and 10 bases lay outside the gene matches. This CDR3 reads CASSSGGTLGTGELFF. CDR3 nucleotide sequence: TGTGCCAGCAGCTCGGGGGGGACCCTGGGGACCGGGGAGCTGTTTTTT.

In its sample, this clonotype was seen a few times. CDR3 amino acids: CSVRGTGYYGYTF. DNA for the CDR3: TGCAGCGTCCGAGGGACAGGGTACTATGGCTACACCTTC. The rearrangement joins TRBV29-1 to TRBJ1-2; 9 bases align to TRBD1. The germline V gene encodes CDR1 SQVTM and CDR2 ANQGSEA. V shed 6 bases, J shed 3 bases, and the junction held 5 bases outside the gene matches. CDR3 size: 13 residues.

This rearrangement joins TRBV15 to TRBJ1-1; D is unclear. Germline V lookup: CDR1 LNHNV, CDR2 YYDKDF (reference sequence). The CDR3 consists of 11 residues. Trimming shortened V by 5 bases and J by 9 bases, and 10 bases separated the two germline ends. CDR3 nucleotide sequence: TGTGCCACCAGCCCCCGGATTCAAGCTTTCTTT. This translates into CATSPRIQAFF. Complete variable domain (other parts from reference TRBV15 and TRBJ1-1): DAMVIQNPRYQVTQFGKPVTLSCSQTLNHNVMYWYQQKSSQAPKLLFHYYDKDFNNEADTPDNFQSRRPNTSFCFLDIRSPGLGDTAMYLCATSPRIQAFFGQGTRLTVV.

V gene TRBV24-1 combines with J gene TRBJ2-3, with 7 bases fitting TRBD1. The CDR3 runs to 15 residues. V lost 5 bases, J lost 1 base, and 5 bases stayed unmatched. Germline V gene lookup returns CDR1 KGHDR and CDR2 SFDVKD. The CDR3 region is CATSVPGTGTDTQYF. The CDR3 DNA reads TGTGCCACCAGTGTCCCCGGGACAGGCACAGATACGCAGTATTTT.

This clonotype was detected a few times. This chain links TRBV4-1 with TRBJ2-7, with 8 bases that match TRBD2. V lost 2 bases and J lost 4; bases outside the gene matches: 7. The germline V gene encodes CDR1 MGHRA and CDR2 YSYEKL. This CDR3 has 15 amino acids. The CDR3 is CASSQPAGAEYEQYF. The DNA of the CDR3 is TGCGCCAGCAGCCAACCAGCGGGAGCAGAATACGAGCAGTACTTC.

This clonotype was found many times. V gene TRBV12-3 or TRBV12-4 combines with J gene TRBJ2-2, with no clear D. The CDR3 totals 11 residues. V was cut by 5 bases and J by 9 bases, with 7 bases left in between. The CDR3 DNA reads TGTGCCAGCAGTCCCGCCCGGGAGCTGTTTTTT. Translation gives CASSPARELFF.

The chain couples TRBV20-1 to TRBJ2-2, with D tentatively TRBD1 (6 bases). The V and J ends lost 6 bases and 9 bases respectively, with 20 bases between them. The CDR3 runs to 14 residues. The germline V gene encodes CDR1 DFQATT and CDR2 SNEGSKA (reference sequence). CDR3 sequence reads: CSALHGRGGRELFF. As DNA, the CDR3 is TGCAGTGCCCTGCACGGCAGGGGTGGCAGGGAGCTGTTTTTT.

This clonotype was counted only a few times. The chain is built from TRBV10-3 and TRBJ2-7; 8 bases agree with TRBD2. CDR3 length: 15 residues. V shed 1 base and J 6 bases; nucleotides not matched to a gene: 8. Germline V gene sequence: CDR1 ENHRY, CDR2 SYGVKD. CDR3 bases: TGTGCCATCAGTGAGTTTACCGGGAGGGTGGGCGAGCAGTACTTC. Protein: CAISEFTGRVGEQYF.

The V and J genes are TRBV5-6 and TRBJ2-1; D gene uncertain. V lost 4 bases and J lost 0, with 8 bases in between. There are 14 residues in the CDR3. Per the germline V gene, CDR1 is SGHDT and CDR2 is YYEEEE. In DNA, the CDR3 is TGTGCCAGCAGCCGAGATGACTCCTACAATGAGCAGTTCTTC. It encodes CASSRDDSYNEQFF.

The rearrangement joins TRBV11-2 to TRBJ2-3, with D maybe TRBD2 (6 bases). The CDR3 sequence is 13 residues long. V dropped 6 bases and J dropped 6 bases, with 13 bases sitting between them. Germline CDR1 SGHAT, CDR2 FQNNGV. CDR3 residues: CASRLIREDTQYF. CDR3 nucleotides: TGTGCCAGCAGACTAATTCGGGAGGATACGCAGTATTTT.

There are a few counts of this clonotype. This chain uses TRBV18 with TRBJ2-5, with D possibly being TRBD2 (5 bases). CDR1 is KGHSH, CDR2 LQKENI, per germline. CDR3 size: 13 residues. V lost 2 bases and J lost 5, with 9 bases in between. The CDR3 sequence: CASSPKGGETQYF. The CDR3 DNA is TGTGCCAGCTCACCAAAGGGCGGGGAGACCCAGTACTTC.

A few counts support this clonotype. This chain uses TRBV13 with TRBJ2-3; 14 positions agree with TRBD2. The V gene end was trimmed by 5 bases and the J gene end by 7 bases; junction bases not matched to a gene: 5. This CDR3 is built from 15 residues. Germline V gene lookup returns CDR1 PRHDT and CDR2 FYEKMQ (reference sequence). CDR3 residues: CASSGLAGGTNTQYF. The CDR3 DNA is TGTGCCAGCAGCGGACTAGCGGGAGGAACCAATACGCAGTATTTT.

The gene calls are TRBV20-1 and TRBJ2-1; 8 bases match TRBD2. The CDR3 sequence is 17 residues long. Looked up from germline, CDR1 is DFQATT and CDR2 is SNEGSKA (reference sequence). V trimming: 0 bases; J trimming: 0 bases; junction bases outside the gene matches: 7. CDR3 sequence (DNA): TGCAGTGCTAGAGATCCTAGCGGGCCGAGCTCCTACAATGAGCAGTTCTTC. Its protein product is CSARDPSGPSSYNEQFF.

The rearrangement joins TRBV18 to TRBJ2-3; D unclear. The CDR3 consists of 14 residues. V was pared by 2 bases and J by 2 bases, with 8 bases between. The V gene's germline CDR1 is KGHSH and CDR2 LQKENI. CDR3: CASSPIGTTDTQYF. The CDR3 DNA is TGTGCCAGCTCACCAATTGGCACCACAGATACGCAGTATTTT. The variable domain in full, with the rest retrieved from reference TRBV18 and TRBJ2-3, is NAGVMQNPRHLVRRRGQEARLRCSPMKGHSHVYWYRQLPEEGLKFMVYLQKENIIDESGMPKERFSAEFPKEGPSILRIQQVVRGDSAAYFCASSPIGTTDTQYFGPGTRLTVL.